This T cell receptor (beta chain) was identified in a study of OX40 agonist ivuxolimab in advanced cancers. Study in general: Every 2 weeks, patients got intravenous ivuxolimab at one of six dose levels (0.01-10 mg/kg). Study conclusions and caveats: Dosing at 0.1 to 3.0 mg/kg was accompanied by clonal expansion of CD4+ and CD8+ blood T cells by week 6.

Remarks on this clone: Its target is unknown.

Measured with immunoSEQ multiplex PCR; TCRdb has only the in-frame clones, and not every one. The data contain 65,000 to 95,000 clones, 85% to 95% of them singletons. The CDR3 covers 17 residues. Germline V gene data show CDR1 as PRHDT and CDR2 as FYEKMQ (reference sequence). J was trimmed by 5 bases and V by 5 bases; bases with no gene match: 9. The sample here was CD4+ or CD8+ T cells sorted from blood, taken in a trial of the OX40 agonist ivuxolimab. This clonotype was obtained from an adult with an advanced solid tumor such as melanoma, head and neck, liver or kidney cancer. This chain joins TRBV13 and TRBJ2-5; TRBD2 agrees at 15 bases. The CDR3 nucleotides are TGTGCCAGCAGCCCAGGACTAGCGGGGGGGCCAGGGGAGACCCAGTACTTC. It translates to CASSPGLAGGPGETQYF.